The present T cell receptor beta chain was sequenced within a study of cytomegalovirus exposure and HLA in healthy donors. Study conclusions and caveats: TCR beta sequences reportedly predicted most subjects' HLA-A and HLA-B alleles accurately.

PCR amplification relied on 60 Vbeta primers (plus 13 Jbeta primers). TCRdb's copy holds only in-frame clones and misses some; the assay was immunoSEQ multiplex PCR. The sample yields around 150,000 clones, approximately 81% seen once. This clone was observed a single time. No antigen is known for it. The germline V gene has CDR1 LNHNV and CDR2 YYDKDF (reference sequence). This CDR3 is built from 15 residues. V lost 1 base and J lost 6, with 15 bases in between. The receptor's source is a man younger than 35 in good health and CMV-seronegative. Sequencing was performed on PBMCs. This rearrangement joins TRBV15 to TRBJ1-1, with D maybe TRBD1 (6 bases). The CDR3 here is CATSRAGQTVPEAFF. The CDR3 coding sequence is TGTGCCACCAGCAGAGCCGGACAGACTGTCCCTGAAGCTTTCTTT.